The 4 T cell receptor beta chains below come from one sample, sequenced in a study of blood T cell repertoires in COVID-19. The protocol was immunoSEQ multiplex PCR, while the TCRdb copy is restricted to in-frame clones and leaves out a portion. The sample shows 150,000 or so clones, 80% to 90% of them seen only once. The specimen sequenced was peripheral blood. These receptors all come from a man aged 35 to 55 who had recovered from COVID-19.

The J gene is TRBJ1-2, the V gene TRBV9; 8 bases are shared with TRBD1. Germline loops: CDR1 SGDLS, CDR2 YYNGEE. This CDR3 region has 12 residues. The J segment lost 8 bases and the V segment lost 3 bases, leaving 3 bases of the junction unmatched. CDR3 sequence (DNA): TGTGCCAGCAGCGGGACAGGGTTAGGCTACACCTTC. Translated, it gives CASSGTGLGYTF.

This clone was counted a few times. The rearrangement links TRBV19 to TRBJ1-1; D not resolved. V lost 4 bases to trimming and J lost 1 base, with 13 bases between them. Per the germline V gene, CDR1 is LNHDA and CDR2 is SQIVND (reference sequence). CDR3 length: 15 amino acids. This chain's CDR3 is CASSTMGGANTEAFF. CDR3 DNA sequence: TGTGCCAGTAGTACGATGGGAGGAGCGAACACTGAAGCTTTCTTT.

V and J are TRBV6-4 and TRBJ1-6, with D maybe TRBD1 (5 bases). The V gene's germline CDR1 is MRHNA and CDR2 SNTAGT. V gave up 2 bases and J gave up 6 bases, with 5 bases separating them. This CDR3 region has 13 residues. CDR3: CASSDRGNSPLHF. DNA for the CDR3: TGTGCCAGCAGTGACAGGGGTAATTCACCCCTCCACTTT.

V gene TRBV6-9 combines with J gene TRBJ2-3; 9 nucleotides line up with TRBD2. CDR1 is MNHGY, CDR2 SVAAGI, per germline. V trimming: 4 bases; J trimming: 5 bases; junction bases outside the gene matches: 16. This CDR3 comprises 18 residues. CDR3 coding DNA: TGTGCCAGCAGTTGCCTCAGGGATAGCGGGAGCGGAGGAGATACGCAGTATTTT. Encoded protein: CASSCLRDSGSGGDTQYF.